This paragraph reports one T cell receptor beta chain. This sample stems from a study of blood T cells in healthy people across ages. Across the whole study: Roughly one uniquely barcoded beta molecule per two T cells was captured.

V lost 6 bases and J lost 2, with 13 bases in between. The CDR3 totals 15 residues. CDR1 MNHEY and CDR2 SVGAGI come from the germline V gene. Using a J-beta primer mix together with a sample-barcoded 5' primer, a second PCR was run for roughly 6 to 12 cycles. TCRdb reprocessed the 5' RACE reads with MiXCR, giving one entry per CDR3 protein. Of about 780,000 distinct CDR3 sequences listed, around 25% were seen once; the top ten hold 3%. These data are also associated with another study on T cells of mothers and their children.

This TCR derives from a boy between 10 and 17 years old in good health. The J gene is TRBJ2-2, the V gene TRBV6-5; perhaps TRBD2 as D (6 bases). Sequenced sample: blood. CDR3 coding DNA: TGTGCCAGCAGCGCGGCCGGGACTAACACCGGGGAGCTGTTTTTT. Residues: CASSAAGTNTGELFF.